Below, 8 T cell receptor beta chains from the same sample are listed, as sequenced in a study of blood T cell repertoires in COVID-19. Sequenced by immunoSEQ multiplex PCR; TCRdb stores in-frame clones only, minus some. The sample carries under 85,000 clones, about 85% recorded once. Sequencing used peripheral blood. The receptors come from a man aged 60-69 years with active or convalescent COVID-19.

CDR3: CASSIGTGFGTEAFF. The CDR3 coding sequence is TGTGCCAGCAGCATTGGGACAGGGTTCGGCACTGAAGCTTTCTTT. The genes are TRBV11-2 and TRBJ1-1; 9 bases match TRBD1. V lost 5 bases and J lost 4; bases outside the gene matches: 8. The CDR3 is 15 residues long. Per germline, CDR1 SGHAT and CDR2 FQNNGV. Full variable domain (remainder filled in from reference TRBV11-2 and TRBJ1-1): EAGVAQSPRYKIIEKRQSVAFWCNPISGHATLYWYQQILGQGPKLLIQFQNNGVVDDSQLPKDRFSAERLKGVDSTLKIQPAKLEDSAVYLCASSIGTGFGTEAFFGQGTRLTVV.

The CDR3 loop reads CASSPRTYEQYF. The CDR3 bases are TGTGCCAGCTCACCACGTACCTACGAGCAGTACTTC. The chain combines TRBV18 with TRBJ2-7, with D unclear. CDR3 length: 12 residues. The V gene's germline CDR1 is KGHSH and CDR2 LQKENI. V was trimmed by 1 base and J by 2 bases, leaving 3 bases between them.

The chain uses TRBV6-5 and TRBJ2-7, with D unresolved. In germline, CDR1 is MNHEY, CDR2 SVGAGI. This CDR3 region has 13 residues. Trimming cost V 0 bases and J 3 bases, with 6 bases left between them. The CDR3 region is CASSYSSSYEQYF. As DNA, the CDR3 is TGTGCCAGCAGTTACTCGTCGAGCTACGAGCAGTACTTC.

The chain couples TRBV3-1 (or the pseudogene TRBV3-2) to TRBJ1-4, with 8 nucleotides matching TRBD1. The germline V gene has CDR1 LGHDT and CDR2 YNNKEL (reference sequence). With V trimmed by 4 bases and J by 2 bases, 0 bases remained unmatched. The CDR3 extends over 14 amino acids. The CDR3 DNA reads TGTGCCAGCAGCCGGGACAGGACTAATGAAAAACTGTTTTTT. The encoded protein is CASSRDRTNEKLFF.

J is TRBJ1-6 and V is TRBV27; D gene unclear. CDR3 length: 12 residues. Trimming took off 5 bases at V and 6 bases at J, with 5 bases between the two ends. CDR1 MNHEY and CDR2 SMNVEV come from the germline V gene (reference sequence). The CDR3 DNA reads TGTGCCAGCAGTGAACTTAATTCACCCCTCCACTTT. Translating it yields CASSELNSPLHF.

This clone was observed a few times. The chain links TRBV5-1 to TRBJ2-7, with D uncertain. Germline V gene sequence: CDR1 SGHRS, CDR2 YFSETQ. The V end lost 0 bases, the J end lost 3 bases, and 10 bases lay between the germline ends. The CDR3 length is 14 residues. CDR3: CASSLALGDYEQYF. In DNA form, the CDR3 reads TGCGCCAGCAGCTTGGCGCTGGGCGACTACGAGCAGTACTTC.

This chain uses TRBV13 with TRBJ2-7; no firm D call. CDR3 size: 11 residues. Germline V gives CDR1 PRHDT, CDR2 FYEKMQ (reference sequence). V lost 4 bases, J lost 3 bases, and 4 bases lay in between. The DNA for the CDR3 is TGTGCCAGCAGCTCCAACTACGAGCAGTACTTC. This encodes CASSSNYEQYF.

The chain recombines TRBV6-2 or TRBV6-3 with TRBJ1-6, with D possibly being TRBD1 (5 bases). The CDR3 has 17 amino acids. Trimming removed 2 bases at V and 0 bases at J, with 11 bases between. Germline CDR1 MNHEY, CDR2 SVGEGT. Here the CDR3 reads CASSYTGGPSYNSPLHF. The CDR3 DNA sequence: TGTGCCAGCAGTTACACGGGGGGACCCTCCTATAATTCACCCCTCCACTTT.